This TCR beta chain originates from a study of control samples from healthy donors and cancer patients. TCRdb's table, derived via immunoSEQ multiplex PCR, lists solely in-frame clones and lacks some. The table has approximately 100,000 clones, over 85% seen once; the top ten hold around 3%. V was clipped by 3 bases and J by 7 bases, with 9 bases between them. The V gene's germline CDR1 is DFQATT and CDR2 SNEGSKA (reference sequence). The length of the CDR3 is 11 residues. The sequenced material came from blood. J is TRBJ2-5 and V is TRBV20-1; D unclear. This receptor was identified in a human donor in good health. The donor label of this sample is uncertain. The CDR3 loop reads CSARESVTQYF. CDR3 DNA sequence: TGCAGTGCTAGGGAGTCCGTGACCCAGTACTTC.